These 4 T cell receptor beta chains came from one sample sequenced in a study of cytomegalovirus exposure and HLA in healthy donors. The primer mix had 60 Vbeta and 13 Jbeta primers. Libraries were prepared by immunoSEQ multiplex PCR; TCRdb keeps only in-frame clonotypes and omits some of them. The sample consists of approximately 220,000 clones, approximately 80% of them appearing once. Sequenced: PBMCs. These receptors were obtained from a girl aged 10-17 years in good health and CMV-seronegative.

There are a few counts of this clone. V is TRBV4-3 and J is TRBJ1-5; 8 bases align to TRBD1. Per germline, CDR1 LGHNA and CDR2 YSLEER. J was trimmed by 4 bases and V by 4 bases; bases with no gene match: 12. This CDR3 spans 17 amino acids. The CDR3 sequence: CASSLNSGQGVNQPQHF. CDR3 DNA: TGCGCCAGCAGCCTCAATTCCGGACAGGGAGTGAATCAGCCCCAGCATTTT.

The J gene is TRBJ2-1, the V gene TRBV27; 8 bases agree with TRBD2. With 3 bases clipped from V and 9 bases from J, the junction kept 10 bases outside the gene matches. The CDR3 consists of 15 residues. Germline loops: CDR1 MNHEY, CDR2 SMNVEV (reference sequence). In nucleotides, the CDR3 is TGTGCCAGCAGTTTCGAGCGGGGGACCACAAGTGAGCAGTTCTTC. This gives the protein CASSFERGTTSEQFF.

The rearrangement uses TRBV28 and TRBJ1-1; D is unclear. In germline, CDR1 is MDHEN, CDR2 SYDVKM. V was trimmed by 3 bases and J by 7 bases, leaving 12 bases between them. The CDR3 is made up of 13 amino acids. CDR3 nucleotide sequence: TGTGCCAGCAGTTTTCTTAGTTCCCGTGAAGCTTTCTTT. Translating gives CASSFLSSREAFF. The entire variable domain, with the rest obtained from reference TRBV28 and TRBJ1-1, is as follows: DVKVTQSSRYLVKRTGEKVFLECVQDMDHENMFWYRQDPGLGLRLIYFSYDVKMKEKGDIPEGYSVSREKKERFSLILESASTNQTSMYLCASSFLSSREAFFGQGTRLTVV.

The V call is TRBV27, the J call TRBJ2-1; 8 bases are a match to TRBD2. From germline, CDR1 is MNHEY and CDR2 SMNVEV (reference sequence). The CDR3 runs 21 residues. V gave up 3 bases and J gave up 0 bases; unmatched junction bases: 19. The CDR3 spells CASSFKMVVAGIGGSYNEQFF. CDR3 DNA: TGTGCCAGCAGTTTCAAGATGGTTGTAGCGGGGATTGGAGGCTCCTACAATGAGCAGTTCTTC.